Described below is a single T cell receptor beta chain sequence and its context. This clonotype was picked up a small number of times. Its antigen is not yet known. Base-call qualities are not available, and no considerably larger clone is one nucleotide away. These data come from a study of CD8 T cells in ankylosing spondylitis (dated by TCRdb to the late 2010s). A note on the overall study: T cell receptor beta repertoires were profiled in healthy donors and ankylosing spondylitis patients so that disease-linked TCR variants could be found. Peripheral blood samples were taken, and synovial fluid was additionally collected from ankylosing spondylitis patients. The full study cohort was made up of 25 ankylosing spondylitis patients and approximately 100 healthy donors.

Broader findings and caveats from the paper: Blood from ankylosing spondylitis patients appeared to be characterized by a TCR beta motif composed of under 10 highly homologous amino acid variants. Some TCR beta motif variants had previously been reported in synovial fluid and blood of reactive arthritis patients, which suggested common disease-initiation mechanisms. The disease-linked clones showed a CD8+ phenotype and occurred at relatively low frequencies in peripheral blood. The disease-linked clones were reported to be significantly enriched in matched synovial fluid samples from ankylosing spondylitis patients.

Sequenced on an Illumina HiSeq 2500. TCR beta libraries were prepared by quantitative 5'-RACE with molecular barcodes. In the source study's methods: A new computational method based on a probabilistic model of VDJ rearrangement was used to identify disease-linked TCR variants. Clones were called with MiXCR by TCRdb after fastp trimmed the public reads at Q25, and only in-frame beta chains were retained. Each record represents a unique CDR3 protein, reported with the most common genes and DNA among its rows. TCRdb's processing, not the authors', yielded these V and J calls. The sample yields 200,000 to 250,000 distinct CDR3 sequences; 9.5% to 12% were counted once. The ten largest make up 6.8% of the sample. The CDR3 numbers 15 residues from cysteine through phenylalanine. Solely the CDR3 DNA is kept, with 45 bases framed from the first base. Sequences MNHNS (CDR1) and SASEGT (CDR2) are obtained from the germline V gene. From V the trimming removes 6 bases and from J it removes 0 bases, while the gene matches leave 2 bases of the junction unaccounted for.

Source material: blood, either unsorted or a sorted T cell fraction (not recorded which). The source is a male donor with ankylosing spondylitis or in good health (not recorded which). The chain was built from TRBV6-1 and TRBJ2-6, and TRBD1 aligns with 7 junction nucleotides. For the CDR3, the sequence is CASRRTGSGANVLTF. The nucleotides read TGTGCCAGCAGACGGACAGGCTCTGGGGCCAACGTCCTGACTTTC.